These 9 T cell receptor beta chains were all obtained from the same sample, sequenced in a study of T-cell memory formation after mild COVID-19. TCRdb re-derived calls from the 5' RACE reads in MiXCR, one entry per CDR3 protein. Of some 320,000 distinct CDR3 sequences in the sample, around a sixth were seen once. The sample consisted of PBMCs or a T cell subset sorted from them (not recorded which). The receptors stem from a young man who had mild COVID-19 (a few samples of this study predate the infection). Cell type and time point are not known.

This clonotype was found a few times. The chain links TRBV18 to TRBJ2-7; D possibly corresponds to TRBD2 (5 bases). CDR1 KGHSH and CDR2 LQKENI come from the germline V gene. Trimming stripped 3 bases from V and 3 bases from J, with 12 bases between. The CDR3 contains 14 residues. This CDR3 reads CASSPSVGSYEQYF. CDR3 bases: TGTGCCAGCTCACCGTCAGTGGGGAGCTACGAGCAGTACTTC.

There are many counts of this clonotype. This rearrangement joins TRBV5-1 to TRBJ2-1, with a weak D call TRBD1 (6 bases). V dropped 3 bases and J dropped 3 bases, with 13 bases sitting between them. From germline, CDR1 is SGHRS and CDR2 YFSETQ. This CDR3 has 15 residues. CDR3 sequence reads: CASSSRQANYNEQFF. CDR3 nucleotide sequence: TGCGCCAGCAGCTCACGACAGGCTAACTACAATGAGCAGTTCTTC.

The rearrangement links TRBV11-2 to TRBJ2-7; 7 nucleotides agree with TRBD2. V shed 3 bases, J shed 3 bases, and the junction held 8 bases outside the gene matches. Germline-derived CDR1 and CDR2 are SGHAT and FQNNGV. The CDR3 consists of 15 residues. The CDR3 DNA follows: TGTGCCAGCAGCTTGGGAGGCGGGGGATACTACGAGCAGTACTTC. Translated, it gives CASSLGGGGYYEQYF.

In this sample, this clonotype turned up many times. The V and J genes are TRBV28 and TRBJ2-2; 7 bases agree with TRBD1. CDR3 length: 15 residues. Germline-derived CDR1 and CDR2 are MDHEN and SYDVKM. The trim removed 10 bases at V and 3 bases at J, leaving 11 bases unmatched. Here the CDR3 DNA reads TGTGCCACCCTTCCCGGTGACAGGGACACCGGGGAGCTGTTTTTT. Its translation is CATLPGDRDTGELFF.

The chain couples TRBV7-9 to TRBJ2-3, with D perhaps TRBD1 (6 bases). Germline V gene data show CDR1 as SEHNR and CDR2 as FQNEAQ (reference sequence). This CDR3 has 15 residues. Trimming removed 3 bases at V and 3 bases at J, with 13 bases between. The CDR3 region is CASSFEGVRTDTQYF. As DNA, the CDR3 is TGTGCCAGCAGCTTCGAGGGGGTCCGGACAGATACGCAGTATTTT.

This clonotype was counted between two and nine times. This sequence joins TRBV19 and TRBJ2-5; D is unresolved. The CDR3 covers 16 residues. Germline V CDR1 and CDR2: LNHDA, SQIVND (reference sequence). The V end was cut by 8 bases, the J end by 2 bases, with 21 bases between. The CDR3 DNA follows: TGTGCCAGTGGAAGAGTAACGGGCAGAACTCAAGAGACCCAGTACTTC. This sequence encodes CASGRVTGRTQETQYF.

The chain recombines TRBV7-2 with TRBJ2-3; 14 bases line up with TRBD2. This CDR3 contains 18 residues. Germline V gene lookup returns CDR1 SGHTA and CDR2 FQGNSA. With 3 bases clipped from V and 3 bases from J, the junction kept 8 bases outside the gene matches. CDR3 bases: TGTGCCAGCAGCTTGGAGACTAGCGGGGGGGCCTTGACAGATACGCAGTATTTT. Translated: CASSLETSGGALTDTQYF.

The chain combines TRBV20-1 with TRBJ2-2; D not resolved. This CDR3 has 13 amino acids. The germline CDR1 and CDR2 sequences are DFQATT and SNEGSKA (reference sequence). Between the trimmed V and J ends, which lost 3 bases and 3 bases, there was a span of 8 bases. In DNA, the CDR3 is TGCAGTGCTAGGGACGGTTACACCGGGGAGCTGTTTTTT. As protein: CSARDGYTGELFF.

This chain uses TRBV7-7 with TRBJ2-2; unclear D gene. CDR1 and CDR2 from the germline V gene are SSHAT and FNYEAQ (reference sequence). V lost 2 bases, J lost 6 bases, and 10 bases lay in between. CDR3 size: 14 residues. The CDR3 here is CASSLRKGAGELFF. The CDR3 DNA reads TGTGCCAGCAGCTTAAGGAAGGGTGCCGGGGAGCTGTTTTTT.